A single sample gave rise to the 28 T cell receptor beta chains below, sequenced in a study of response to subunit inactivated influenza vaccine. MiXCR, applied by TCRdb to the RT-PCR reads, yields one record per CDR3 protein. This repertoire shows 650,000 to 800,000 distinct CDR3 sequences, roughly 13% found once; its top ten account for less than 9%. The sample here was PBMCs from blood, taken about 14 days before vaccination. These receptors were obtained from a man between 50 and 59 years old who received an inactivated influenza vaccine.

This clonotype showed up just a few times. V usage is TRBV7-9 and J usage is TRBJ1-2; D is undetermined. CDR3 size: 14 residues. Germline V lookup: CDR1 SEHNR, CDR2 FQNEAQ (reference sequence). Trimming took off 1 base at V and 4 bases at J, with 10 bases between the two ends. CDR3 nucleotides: TGTGCCAGCAGCTTAGGAGGCGAATCCTATGGCTACACCTTC. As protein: CASSLGGESYGYTF.

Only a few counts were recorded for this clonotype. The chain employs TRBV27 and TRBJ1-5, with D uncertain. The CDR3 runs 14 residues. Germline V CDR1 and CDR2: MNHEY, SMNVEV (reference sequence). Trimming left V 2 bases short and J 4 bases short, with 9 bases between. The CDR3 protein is CASSLRAKNQPQHF. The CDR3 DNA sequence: TGTGCCAGCAGTTTAAGAGCGAAGAATCAGCCCCAGCATTTT.

DNA of the CDR3: TGTGCCAGCAGCTCACGATCCAGGAACACCGGGGAGCTGTTTTTT. It specifies CASSSRSRNTGELFF. The chain employs TRBV7-9 and TRBJ2-2, with D unresolved. V lost 4 bases, J lost 1 base, and 10 bases lay in between. CDR1 is SEHNR and CDR2 is FQNEAQ in the germline V gene (reference sequence). The CDR3 sequence is 15 residues long.

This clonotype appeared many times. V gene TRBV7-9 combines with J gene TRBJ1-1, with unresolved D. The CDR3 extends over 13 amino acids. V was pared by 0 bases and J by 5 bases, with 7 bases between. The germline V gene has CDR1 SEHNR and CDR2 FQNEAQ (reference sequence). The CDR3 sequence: CASSLAPGTEAFF. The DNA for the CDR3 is TGTGCCAGCAGCTTAGCCCCCGGAACTGAAGCTTTCTTT.

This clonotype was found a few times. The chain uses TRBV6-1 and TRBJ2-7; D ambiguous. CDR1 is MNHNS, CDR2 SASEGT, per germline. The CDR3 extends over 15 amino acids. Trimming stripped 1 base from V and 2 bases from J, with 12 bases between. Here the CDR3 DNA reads TGTGCCAGCAGTGAAGGGCAGGCCACCACCTACGAGCAGTACTTC. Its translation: CASSEGQATTYEQYF.

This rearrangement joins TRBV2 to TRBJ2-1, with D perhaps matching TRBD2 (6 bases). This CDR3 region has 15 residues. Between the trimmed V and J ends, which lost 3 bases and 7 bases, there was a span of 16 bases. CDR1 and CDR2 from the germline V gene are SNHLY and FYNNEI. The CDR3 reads CASSDWTTARNEQFF. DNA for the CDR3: TGTGCCAGCAGTGACTGGACTACCGCTCGGAATGAGCAGTTCTTC. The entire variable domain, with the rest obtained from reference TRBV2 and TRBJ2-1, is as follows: EPEVTQTPSHQVTQMGQEVILRCVPISNHLYFYWYRQILGQKVEFLVSFYNNEISEKSEIFDDQFSVERPDGSNFTLKIRSTKLEDSAMYFCASSDWTTARNEQFFGPGTRLTVL.

The CDR3 nucleotides are TGTGCCATCAGTGCAAGCGGGGGGCTCTACGAGCAGTACTTC. Its protein product is CAISASGGLYEQYF. The gene calls are TRBV10-3 and TRBJ2-7, with TRBD2 identical over 9 bases. CDR1 is ENHRY, CDR2 SYGVKD, per germline. The length of the CDR3 is 14 residues. Trimming removed 4 bases from V and 3 bases from J; junction bases left unmatched: 4.

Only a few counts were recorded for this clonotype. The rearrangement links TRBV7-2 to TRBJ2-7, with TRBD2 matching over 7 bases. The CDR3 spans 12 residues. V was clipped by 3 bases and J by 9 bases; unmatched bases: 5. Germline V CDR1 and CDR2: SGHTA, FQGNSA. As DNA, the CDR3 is TGTGCCAGCAGCTTTCAAAGCGGGGTGCAGTACTTC. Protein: CASSFQSGVQYF. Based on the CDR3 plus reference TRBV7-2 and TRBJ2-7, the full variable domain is GAGVSQSPSNKVTEKGKDVELRCDPISGHTALYWYRQSLGQGLEFLIYFQGNSAPDKSGLPSDRFSAERTGGSVSTLTIQRTQQEDSAVYLCASSFQSGVQYFGPGTRLTVT.

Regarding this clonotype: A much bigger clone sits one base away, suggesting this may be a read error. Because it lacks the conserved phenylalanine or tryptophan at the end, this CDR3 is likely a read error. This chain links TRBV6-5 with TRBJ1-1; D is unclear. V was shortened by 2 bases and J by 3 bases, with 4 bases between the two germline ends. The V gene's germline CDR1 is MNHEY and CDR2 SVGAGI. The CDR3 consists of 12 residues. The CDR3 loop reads CASSYGDTEAFL. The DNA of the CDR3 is TGTGCCAGCAGTTACGGGGACACTGAAGCTTTCCTT.

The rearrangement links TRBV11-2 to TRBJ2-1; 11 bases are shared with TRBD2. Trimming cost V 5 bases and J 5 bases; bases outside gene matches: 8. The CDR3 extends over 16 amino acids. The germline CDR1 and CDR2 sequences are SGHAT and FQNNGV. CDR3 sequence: CASSETGLAVNNEQFF. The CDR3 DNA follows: TGTGCCAGCAGCGAAACGGGACTAGCGGTAAACAATGAGCAGTTCTTC.

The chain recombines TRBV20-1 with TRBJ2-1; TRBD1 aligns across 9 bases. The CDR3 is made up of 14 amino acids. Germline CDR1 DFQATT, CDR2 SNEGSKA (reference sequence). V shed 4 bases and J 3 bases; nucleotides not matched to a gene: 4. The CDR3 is CSAISGQGYNEQFF. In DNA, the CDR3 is TGCAGTGCTATTTCGGGACAGGGCTACAATGAGCAGTTCTTC.

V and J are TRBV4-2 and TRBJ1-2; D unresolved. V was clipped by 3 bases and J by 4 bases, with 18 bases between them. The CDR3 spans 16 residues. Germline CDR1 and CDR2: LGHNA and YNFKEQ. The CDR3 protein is CASSQDVSPSGYGYTF. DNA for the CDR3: TGTGCCAGCAGCCAGGACGTGTCGCCTTCGGGCTATGGCTACACCTTC.

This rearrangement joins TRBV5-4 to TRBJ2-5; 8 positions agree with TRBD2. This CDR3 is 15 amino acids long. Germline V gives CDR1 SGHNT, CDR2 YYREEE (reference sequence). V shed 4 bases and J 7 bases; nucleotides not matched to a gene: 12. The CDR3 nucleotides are TGTGCCAGCAGCCGTAGCGGGGCCCGTTTGAGGACCCAGTACTTC. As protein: CASSRSGARLRTQYF.

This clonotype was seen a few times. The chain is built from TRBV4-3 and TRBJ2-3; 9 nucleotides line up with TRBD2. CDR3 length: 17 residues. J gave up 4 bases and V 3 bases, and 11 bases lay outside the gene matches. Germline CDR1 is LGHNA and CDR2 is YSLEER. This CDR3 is CASSQIIAGVAPDTQYF. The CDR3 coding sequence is TGCGCCAGCAGCCAGATAATAGCGGGAGTTGCACCAGATACGCAGTATTTT.

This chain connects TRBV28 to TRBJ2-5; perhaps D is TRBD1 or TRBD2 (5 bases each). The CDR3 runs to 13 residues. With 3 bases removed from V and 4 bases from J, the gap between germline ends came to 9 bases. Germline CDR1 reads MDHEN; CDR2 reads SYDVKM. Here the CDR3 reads CASSLRDPETQYF. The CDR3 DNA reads TGTGCCAGCAGTTTGAGGGACCCAGAGACCCAGTACTTC.

The CDR3 nucleotides read TGCGCCAGCAGCTTCCAATCTGGGGGAGAGACCCAGTACTTC. Encoded protein: CASSFQSGGETQYF. The chain employs TRBV5-1 and TRBJ2-5, with D perhaps matching TRBD1 or TRBD2 (5 bases each). From germline, CDR1 is SGHRS and CDR2 YFSETQ. This CDR3 region has 14 residues. V was trimmed by 2 bases and J by 4 bases, leaving 12 bases between them. Together with reference TRBV5-1 and TRBJ2-5, the CDR3 gives the full variable domain: KAGVTQTPRYLIKTRGQQVTLSCSPISGHRSVSWYQQTPGQGLQFLFEYFSETQRNKGNFPGRFSGRQFSNSRSEMNVSTLELGDSALYLCASSFQSGGETQYFGPGTRLLVL.

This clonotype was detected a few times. The CDR3 region is CASGLRRSSNSPLHF. The CDR3 DNA is TGTGCCAGTGGACTTCGGCGATCTAGTAATTCACCCCTCCACTTT. The V and J genes are TRBV7-9 and TRBJ1-6, with no clear D. V lost 9 bases, J lost 6 bases, and 18 bases lay in between. Looked up from germline, CDR1 is SEHNR and CDR2 is FQNEAQ (reference sequence). This CDR3 region has 15 residues.

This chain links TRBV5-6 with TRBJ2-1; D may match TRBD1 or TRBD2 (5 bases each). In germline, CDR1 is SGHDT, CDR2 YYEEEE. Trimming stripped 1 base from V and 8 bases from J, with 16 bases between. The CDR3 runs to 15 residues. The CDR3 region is CASSLNGQGDYEQFF. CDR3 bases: TGTGCCAGCAGCTTGAATGGGCAGGGAGATTATGAGCAGTTCTTC.

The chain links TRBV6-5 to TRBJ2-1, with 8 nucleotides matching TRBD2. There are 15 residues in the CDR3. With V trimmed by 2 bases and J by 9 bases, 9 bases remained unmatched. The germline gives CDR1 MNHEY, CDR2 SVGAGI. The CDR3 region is CASSYTPSGSVEQFF. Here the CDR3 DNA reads TGTGCCAGCAGTTACACCCCTAGCGGGTCGGTTGAGCAGTTCTTC.

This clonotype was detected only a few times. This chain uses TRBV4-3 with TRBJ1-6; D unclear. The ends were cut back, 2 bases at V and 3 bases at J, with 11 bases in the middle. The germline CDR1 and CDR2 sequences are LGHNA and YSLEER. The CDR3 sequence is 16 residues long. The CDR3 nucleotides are TGCGCCAGCAGCCAAAAAACTACAAGCTATAATTCACCCCTCCACTTT. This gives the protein CASSQKTTSYNSPLHF.

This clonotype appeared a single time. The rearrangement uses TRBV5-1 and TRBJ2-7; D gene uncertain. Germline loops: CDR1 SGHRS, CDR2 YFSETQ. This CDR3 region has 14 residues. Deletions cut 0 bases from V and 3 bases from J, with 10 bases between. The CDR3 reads CASSLETTHYEQYF. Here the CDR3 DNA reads TGCGCCAGCAGCTTGGAAACAACCCACTACGAGCAGTACTTC.

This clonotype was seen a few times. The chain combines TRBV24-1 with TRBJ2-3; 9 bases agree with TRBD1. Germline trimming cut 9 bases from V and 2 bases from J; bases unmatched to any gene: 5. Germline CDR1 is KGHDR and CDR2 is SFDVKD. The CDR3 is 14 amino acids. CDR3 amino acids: CATGGQGNTDTQYF. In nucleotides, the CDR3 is TGTGCCACCGGCGGACAGGGGAACACAGATACGCAGTATTTT.

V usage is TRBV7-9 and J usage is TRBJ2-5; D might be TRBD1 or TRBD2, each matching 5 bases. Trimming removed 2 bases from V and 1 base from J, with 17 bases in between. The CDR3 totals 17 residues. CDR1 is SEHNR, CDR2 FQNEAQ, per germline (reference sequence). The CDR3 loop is CASSLTGRARGQETQYF. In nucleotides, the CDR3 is TGTGCCAGCAGCTTAACCGGCAGGGCGAGGGGCCAAGAGACCCAGTACTTC.

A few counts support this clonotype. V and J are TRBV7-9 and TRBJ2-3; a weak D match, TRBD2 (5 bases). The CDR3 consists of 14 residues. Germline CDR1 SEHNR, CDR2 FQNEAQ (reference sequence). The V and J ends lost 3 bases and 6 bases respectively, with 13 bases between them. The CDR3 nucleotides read TGTGCCAGCAGCTTCAGCGGTTCGGGGGATACGCAGTATTTT. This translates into CASSFSGSGDTQYF.

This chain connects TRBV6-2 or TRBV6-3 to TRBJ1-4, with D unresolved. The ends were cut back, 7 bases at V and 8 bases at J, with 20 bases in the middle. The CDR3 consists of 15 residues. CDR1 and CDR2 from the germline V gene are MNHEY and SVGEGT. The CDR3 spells CASNSPGLGKEKLFF. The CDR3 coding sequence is TGTGCCAGCAACTCCCCTGGGCTGGGGAAGGAAAAACTGTTTTTT.

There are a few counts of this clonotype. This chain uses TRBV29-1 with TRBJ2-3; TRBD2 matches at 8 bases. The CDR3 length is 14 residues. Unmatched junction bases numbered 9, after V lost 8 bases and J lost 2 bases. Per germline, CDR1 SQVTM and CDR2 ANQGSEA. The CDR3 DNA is TGCAGCATCAACGGCGGGGGGAACACAGATACGCAGTATTTT. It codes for CSINGGGNTDTQYF.

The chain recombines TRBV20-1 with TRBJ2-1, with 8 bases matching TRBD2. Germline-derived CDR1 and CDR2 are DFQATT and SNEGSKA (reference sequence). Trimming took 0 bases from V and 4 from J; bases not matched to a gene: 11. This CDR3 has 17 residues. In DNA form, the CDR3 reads TGCAGTGCTAGAGATTCGGGCGGGAGGAGGGGGTACAATGAGCAGTTCTTC. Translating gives CSARDSGGRRGYNEQFF.

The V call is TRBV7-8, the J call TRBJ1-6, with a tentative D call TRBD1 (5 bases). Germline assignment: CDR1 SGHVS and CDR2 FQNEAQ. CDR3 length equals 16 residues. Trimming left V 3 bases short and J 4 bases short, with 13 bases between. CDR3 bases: TGTGCCAGCAGCTTCCCCTCCGGGGCTTATAATTCACCCCTCCACTTT. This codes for CASSFPSGAYNSPLHF.